Listed here are 13 T cell receptor beta chains from one sample, sequenced in a study of cytomegalovirus exposure and HLA in healthy donors. In the PCR, 60 Vbeta and 13 Jbeta primers were used. This table comes from immunoSEQ multiplex PCR, and its TCRdb copy is limited to in-frame clones, with some not included. The repertoire holds roughly 100,000 clones, with roughly 69% as singletons. Sample: PBMCs. The receptors derive from a man younger than 45 in good health and CMV-seropositive.

The chain links TRBV5-1 to TRBJ1-5; D not certain. Germline V CDR1 and CDR2: SGHRS, YFSETQ. Trimming stripped 2 bases from V and 6 bases from J, with 18 bases between. This CDR3 is 16 amino acids long. Here the CDR3 DNA reads TGCGCCAGCAGCTTCATCGGGGAGACTGCAGGTCAGCCCCAGCATTTT. Translating gives CASSFIGETAGQPQHF.

The chain couples TRBV6-5 to TRBJ2-7, with 7 positions matching TRBD1. The germline CDR1 and CDR2 sequences are MNHEY and SVGAGI. The CDR3 has 14 amino acids. V trimming: 6 bases; J trimming: 2 bases; junction bases outside the gene matches: 7. The CDR3 bases are TGTGCCAGCAGATTGGGGACAGATACCTACGAGCAGTACTTC. Amino acids: CASRLGTDTYEQYF.

The chain links TRBV2 to TRBJ2-3, with 12 positions matching TRBD1. Germline V lookup: CDR1 SNHLY, CDR2 FYNNEI. This CDR3 region has 15 residues. The V gene end was trimmed by 7 bases and the J gene end by 6 bases; junction bases not matched to a gene: 8. Here the CDR3 reads CASTRGTGGHDTQYF. Here the CDR3 DNA reads TGTGCCAGCACTCGCGGGACAGGGGGCCACGATACGCAGTATTTT.

The rearrangement uses TRBV18 and TRBJ2-7, with unresolved D. The V end was cut by 3 bases, the J end by 0 bases, with 12 bases between. This CDR3 comprises 15 residues. Germline V CDR1 and CDR2: KGHSH, LQKENI. This CDR3 reads CASSPTSHTSYEQYF. For the CDR3, the DNA is TGTGCCAGCTCACCCACATCCCACACCTCCTACGAGCAGTACTTC. Full variable domain (rest looked up from reference TRBV18 and TRBJ2-7): NAGVMQNPRHLVRRRGQEARLRCSPMKGHSHVYWYRQLPEEGLKFMVYLQKENIIDESGMPKERFSAEFPKEGPSILRIQQVVRGDSAAYFCASSPTSHTSYEQYFGPGTRLTVT.

The chain is built from TRBV4-1 and TRBJ2-7, with 7 bases fitting TRBD1. The CDR3 is 15 amino acids. The V gene's germline CDR1 is MGHRA and CDR2 YSYEKL. J lost 4 bases, V lost 3 bases, and 9 bases had no gene match. This CDR3 is CASSQETGRPYEQYF. Here the CDR3 DNA reads TGCGCCAGCAGCCAGGAGACAGGGAGACCTTACGAGCAGTACTTC.

The genes are TRBV9 and TRBJ2-1, with D possibly matching TRBD1 (5 bases). V was clipped by 0 bases and J by 3 bases, with 10 bases between them. This CDR3 contains 15 residues. The V gene's germline CDR1 is SGDLS and CDR2 YYNGEE. The CDR3 protein is CASSVASRVYNEQFF. CDR3 bases: TGTGCCAGCAGCGTAGCTTCCAGGGTCTACAATGAGCAGTTCTTC.

The rearrangement joins TRBV29-1 to TRBJ2-4, with 7 nucleotides matching TRBD1. This CDR3 region has 14 residues. Trimming cost V 4 bases and J 8 bases; bases outside gene matches: 11. CDR1 SQVTM and CDR2 ANQGSEA come from the germline V gene. DNA for the CDR3: TGCAGCGTTGCGATCTACGACAGGGTGGACATTCAGTACTTC. Its translation is CSVAIYDRVDIQYF.

The genes are TRBV19 and TRBJ2-5; D may be TRBD2 (5 bases). Germline values: CDR1 LNHDA, CDR2 SQIVND (reference sequence). The length of the CDR3 is 13 residues. Trimming cost V 4 bases and J 5 bases, with 11 bases left between them. The CDR3 spells CASSNWRFETQYF. The CDR3 coding sequence is TGTGCCAGTAGTAACTGGAGGTTCGAGACCCAGTACTTC.

In its sample, this clone was seen a few times. The chain joins TRBV7-9 to TRBJ1-1, with a possible D match to TRBD1 (6 bases). The germline gives CDR1 SEHNR, CDR2 FQNEAQ (reference sequence). V lost 1 base to trimming and J lost 6 bases, with 15 bases between them. This CDR3 has 15 amino acids. The chain's CDR3 is CASSLEQGISAEAFF. CDR3 nucleotide sequence: TGTGCCAGCAGCTTAGAACAGGGTATTTCAGCTGAAGCTTTCTTT.

Only a few counts were recorded for this clone. The chain has TRBV6-5 and TRBJ2-7; 9 bases are a match to TRBD2. The CDR3 length is 15 residues. Unmatched junction bases numbered 8, after V lost 4 bases and J lost 4 bases. The germline gives CDR1 MNHEY, CDR2 SVGAGI. DNA for the CDR3: TGTGCCAGCAGTTTACCCGGGACTAGCAAGTACGAGCAGTACTTC. It is translated as CASSLPGTSKYEQYF.

The J gene is TRBJ1-1, the V gene TRBV2; a possible D gene is TRBD1 (5 bases). Germline V gene sequence: CDR1 SNHLY, CDR2 FYNNEI. The CDR3 consists of 14 residues. Deletions cut 0 bases from V and 5 bases from J, with 10 bases between. This CDR3 is CASSEAARVTEAFF. CDR3 sequence (DNA): TGTGCCAGCAGTGAAGCCGCCAGGGTAACTGAAGCTTTCTTT. The complete variable domain, with remaining parts taken from reference TRBV2 and TRBJ1-1, reads EPEVTQTPSHQVTQMGQEVILRCVPISNHLYFYWYRQILGQKVEFLVSFYNNEISEKSEIFDDQFSVERPDGSNFTLKIRSTKLEDSAMYFCASSEAARVTEAFFGQGTRLTVV.

The V and J genes are TRBV18 and TRBJ2-1; 12 bases line up with TRBD2. Trimming cost V 3 bases and J 5 bases; bases outside gene matches: 2. Germline CDR1 KGHSH, CDR2 LQKENI. CDR3 length: 15 residues. CDR3 loop: CASSPTSGGHNEQFF. The CDR3 nucleotides read TGTGCCAGCTCACCGACTAGCGGGGGCCACAATGAGCAGTTCTTC. The whole variable domain, remainder taken from reference TRBV18 and TRBJ2-1, is NAGVMQNPRHLVRRRGQEARLRCSPMKGHSHVYWYRQLPEEGLKFMVYLQKENIIDESGMPKERFSAEFPKEGPSILRIQQVVRGDSAAYFCASSPTSGGHNEQFFGPGTRLTVL.

Regarding this clone: Germline and junction disagree at one end, which may indicate a read error. The chain employs TRBV7-7 and TRBJ2-3; TRBD1 matches at 7 bases. This CDR3 is built from 13 residues. CDR1 is SSHAT and CDR2 is FNYEAQ in the germline V gene (reference sequence). The CDR3 loop is CASSTRQGNTQYF. DNA for the CDR3: TGTGCTAGCAGCACGCGACAGGGCAATACGCAGTATTTT.